This TCR beta chain was identified in a study of lymphopenia after photon versus proton radiotherapy. Overall study findings and caveats: After lymphocyte nadir, photon-treated repertoires showed oligoclonal expansion, especially CD8+ Temra. Authors raise, but do not show, better survival with proton therapy. Photon-treated patients lost naive T cells and TCR diversity; proton-treated stayed stable.

The data were produced by immunoSEQ multiplex PCR, yet TCRdb's version contains in-frame clones alone and is incomplete. The sample includes 25,000 to 35,000 clones, 94% of them seen just once. The CDR3 length is 16 residues. V was clipped by 5 bases and J by 1 base, with 17 bases between them. Germline V gene lookup returns CDR1 SEHNR and CDR2 FQNEAQ (reference sequence). This clone has a single count. Its antigen is undetermined. The TCR was taken from a woman between 50 and 59 years old with cholangiocarcinoma. The sequencing here drew on peripheral blood, taken from a patient treated with photon-based radiotherapy. The chain has TRBV7-9 and TRBJ1-1; TRBD1 is a possible D gene (5 bases). The chain's CDR3 is CASSPWSGRGNTEAFF. As DNA, the CDR3 is TGTGCCAGCAGCCCATGGTCAGGGAGGGGGAACACTGAAGCTTTCTTT.